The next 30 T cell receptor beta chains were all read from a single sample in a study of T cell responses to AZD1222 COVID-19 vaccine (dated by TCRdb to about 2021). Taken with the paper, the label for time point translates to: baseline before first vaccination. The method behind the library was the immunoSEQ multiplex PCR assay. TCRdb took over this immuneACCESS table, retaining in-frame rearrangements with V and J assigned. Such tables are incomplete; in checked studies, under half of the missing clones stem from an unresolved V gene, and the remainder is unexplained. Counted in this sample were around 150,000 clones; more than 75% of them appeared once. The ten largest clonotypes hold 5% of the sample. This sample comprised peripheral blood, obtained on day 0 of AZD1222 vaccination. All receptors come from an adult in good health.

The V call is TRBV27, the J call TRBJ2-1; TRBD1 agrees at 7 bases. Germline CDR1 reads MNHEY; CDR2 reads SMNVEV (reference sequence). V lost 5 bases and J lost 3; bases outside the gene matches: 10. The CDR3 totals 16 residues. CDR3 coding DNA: TGTGCCAGCAGTCCCATACAGGGGTTTTTCTACAATGAGCAGTTCTTC. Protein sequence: CASSPIQGFFYNEQFF.

CDR3 sequence reads: CASSPLAGVENEQFF. The CDR3 coding sequence is TGTGCCAGCAGTCCACTAGCGGGAGTGGAAAATGAGCAGTTCTTC. V gene TRBV6-2 or TRBV6-3 combines with J gene TRBJ2-1, with 11 bases lining up with TRBD2. V lost 5 bases to trimming and J lost 7 bases; unmatched junction nucleotides: 7. The CDR3 runs to 15 residues. The germline gives CDR1 MNHEY, CDR2 SVGEGT.

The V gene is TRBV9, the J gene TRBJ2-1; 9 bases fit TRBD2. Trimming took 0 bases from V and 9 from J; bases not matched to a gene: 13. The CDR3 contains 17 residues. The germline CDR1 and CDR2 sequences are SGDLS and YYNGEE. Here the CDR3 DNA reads TGTGCCAGCAGCGTAGGGGGTAGCGGGAGACGGAGGGGTGAGCAGTTCTTC. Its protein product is CASSVGGSGRRRGEQFF.

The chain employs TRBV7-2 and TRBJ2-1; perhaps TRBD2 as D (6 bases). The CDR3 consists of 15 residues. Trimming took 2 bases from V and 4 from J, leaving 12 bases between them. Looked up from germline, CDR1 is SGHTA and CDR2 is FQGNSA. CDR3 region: CASSLTTGAYNEQFF. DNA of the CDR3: TGTGCCAGCAGCTTAACAACGGGAGCGTACAATGAGCAGTTCTTC.

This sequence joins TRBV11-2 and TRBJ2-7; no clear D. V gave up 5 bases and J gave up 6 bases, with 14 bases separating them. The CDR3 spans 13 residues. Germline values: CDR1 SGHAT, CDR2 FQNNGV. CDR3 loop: CASSLELASEQYF. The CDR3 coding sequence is TGTGCCAGCAGCCTCGAATTGGCGAGCGAGCAGTACTTC.

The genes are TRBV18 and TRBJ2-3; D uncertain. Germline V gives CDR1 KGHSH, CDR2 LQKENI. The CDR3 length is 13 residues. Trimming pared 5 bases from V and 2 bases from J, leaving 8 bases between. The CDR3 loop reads CASSDSITDTQYF. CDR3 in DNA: TGTGCCAGCTCAGATTCCATCACAGATACGCAGTATTTT.

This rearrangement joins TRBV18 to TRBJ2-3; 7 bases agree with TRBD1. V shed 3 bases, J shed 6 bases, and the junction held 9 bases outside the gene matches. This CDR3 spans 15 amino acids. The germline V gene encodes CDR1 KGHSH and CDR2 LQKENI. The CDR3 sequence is CASSPGTDKRDTQYF. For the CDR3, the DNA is TGTGCCAGCTCACCCGGGACAGATAAAAGGGATACGCAGTATTTT.

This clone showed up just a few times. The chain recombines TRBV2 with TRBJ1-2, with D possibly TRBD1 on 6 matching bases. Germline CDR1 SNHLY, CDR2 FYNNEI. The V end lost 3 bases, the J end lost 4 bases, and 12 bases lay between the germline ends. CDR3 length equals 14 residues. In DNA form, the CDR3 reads TGTGCCAGCAGTGAGACTGGGGGCACCTATGGCTACACCTTC. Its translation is CASSETGGTYGYTF. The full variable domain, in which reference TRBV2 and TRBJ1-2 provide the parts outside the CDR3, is EPEVTQTPSHQVTQMGQEVILRCVPISNHLYFYWYRQILGQKVEFLVSFYNNEISEKSEIFDDQFSVERPDGSNFTLKIRSTKLEDSAMYFCASSETGGTYGYTFGSGTRLTVV.

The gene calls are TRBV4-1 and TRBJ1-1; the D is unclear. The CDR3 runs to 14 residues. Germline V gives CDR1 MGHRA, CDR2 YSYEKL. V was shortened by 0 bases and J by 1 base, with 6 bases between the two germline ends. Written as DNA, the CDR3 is TGCGCCAGCAGCCAAGATCCACCGAACACTGAAGCTTTCTTT. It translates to CASSQDPPNTEAFF.

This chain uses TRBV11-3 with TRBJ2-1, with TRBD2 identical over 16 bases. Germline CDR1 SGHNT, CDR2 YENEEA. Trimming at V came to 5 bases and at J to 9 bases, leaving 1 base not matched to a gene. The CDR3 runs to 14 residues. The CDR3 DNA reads TGTGCCAGCAGCGGGACTAGCGGGAGGGGTGAGCAGTTCTTC. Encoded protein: CASSGTSGRGEQFF.

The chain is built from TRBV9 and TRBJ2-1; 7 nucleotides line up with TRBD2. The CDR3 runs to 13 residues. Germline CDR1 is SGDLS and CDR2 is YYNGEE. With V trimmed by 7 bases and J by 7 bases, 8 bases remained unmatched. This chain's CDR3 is CASRAGEGNEQFF. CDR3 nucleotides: TGTGCCAGCCGGGCGGGAGAGGGGAATGAGCAGTTCTTC.

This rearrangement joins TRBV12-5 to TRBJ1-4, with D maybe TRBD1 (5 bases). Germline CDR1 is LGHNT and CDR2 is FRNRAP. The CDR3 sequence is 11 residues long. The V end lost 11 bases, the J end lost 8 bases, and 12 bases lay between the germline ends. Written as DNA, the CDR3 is TGTGCTCGCTGGGGGGGAGAAAAACTGTTTTTT. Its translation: CARWGGEKLFF.

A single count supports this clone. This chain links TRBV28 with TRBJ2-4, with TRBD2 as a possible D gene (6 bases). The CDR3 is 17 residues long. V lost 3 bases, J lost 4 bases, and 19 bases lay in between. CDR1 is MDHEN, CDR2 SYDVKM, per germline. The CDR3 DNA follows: TGTGCCAGCAGTTTGCGGAGGGCCCAGCGGTCGAAAAACATTCAGTACTTC. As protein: CASSLRRAQRSKNIQYF.

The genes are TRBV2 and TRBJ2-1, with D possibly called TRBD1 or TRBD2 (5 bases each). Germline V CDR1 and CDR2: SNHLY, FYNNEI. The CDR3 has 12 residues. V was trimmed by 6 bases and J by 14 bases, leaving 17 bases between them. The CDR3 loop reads CASRRGSEVEFF. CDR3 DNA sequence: TGTGCCAGCAGAAGGGGTAGCGAGGTGGAGTTCTTC.

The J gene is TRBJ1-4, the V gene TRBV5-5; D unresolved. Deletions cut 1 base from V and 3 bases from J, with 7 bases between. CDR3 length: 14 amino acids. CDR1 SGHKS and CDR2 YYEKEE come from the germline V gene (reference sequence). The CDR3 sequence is CASSLPAPNEKLFF. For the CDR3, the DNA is TGTGCCAGCAGCTTGCCAGCCCCTAATGAAAAACTGTTTTTT.

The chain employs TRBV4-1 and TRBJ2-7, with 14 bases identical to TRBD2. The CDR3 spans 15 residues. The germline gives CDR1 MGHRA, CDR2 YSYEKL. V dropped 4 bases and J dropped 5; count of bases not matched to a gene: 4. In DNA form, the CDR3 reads TGCGCCAGCAGCCCGACGGGACTAGCGGGAGACGAGCAGTACTTC. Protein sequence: CASSPTGLAGDEQYF.

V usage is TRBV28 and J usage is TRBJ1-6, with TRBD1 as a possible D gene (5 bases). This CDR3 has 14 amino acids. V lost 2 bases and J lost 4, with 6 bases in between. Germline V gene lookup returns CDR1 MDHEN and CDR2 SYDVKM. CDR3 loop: CASSLRQYNSPLHF. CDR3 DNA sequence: TGTGCCAGCAGTTTAAGACAGTATAATTCACCCCTCCACTTT.

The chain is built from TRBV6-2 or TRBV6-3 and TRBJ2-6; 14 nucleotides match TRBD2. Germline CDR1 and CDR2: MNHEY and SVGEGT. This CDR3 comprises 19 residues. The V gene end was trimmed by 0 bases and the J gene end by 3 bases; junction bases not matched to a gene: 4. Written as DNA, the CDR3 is TGTGCCAGCAGTTACTCGACTAGCGGGAGGGCTGGTGGGGCCAACGTCCTGACTTTC. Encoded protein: CASSYSTSGRAGGANVLTF.

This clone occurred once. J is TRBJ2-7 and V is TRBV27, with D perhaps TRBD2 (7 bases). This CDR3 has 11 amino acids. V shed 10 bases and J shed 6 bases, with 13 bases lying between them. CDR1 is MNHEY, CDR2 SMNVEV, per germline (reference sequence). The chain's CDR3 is CAIKRGGEQYF. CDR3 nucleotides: TGTGCCATCAAGAGGGGGGGCGAGCAGTACTTC.

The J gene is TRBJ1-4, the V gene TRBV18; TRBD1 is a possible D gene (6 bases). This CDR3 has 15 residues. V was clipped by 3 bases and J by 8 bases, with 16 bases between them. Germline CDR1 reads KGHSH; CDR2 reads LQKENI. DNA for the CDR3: TGTGCCAGCTCACCGGACAGTACAGGCCGGGAAAAACTGTTTTTT. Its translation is CASSPDSTGREKLFF.

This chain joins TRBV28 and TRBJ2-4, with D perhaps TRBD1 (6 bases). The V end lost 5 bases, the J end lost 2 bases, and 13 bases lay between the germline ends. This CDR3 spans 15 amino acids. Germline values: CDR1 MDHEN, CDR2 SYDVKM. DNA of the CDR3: TGTGCCAGCAGTCCCAGCGACAGGTCCAAAAACATTCAGTACTTC. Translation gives CASSPSDRSKNIQYF.

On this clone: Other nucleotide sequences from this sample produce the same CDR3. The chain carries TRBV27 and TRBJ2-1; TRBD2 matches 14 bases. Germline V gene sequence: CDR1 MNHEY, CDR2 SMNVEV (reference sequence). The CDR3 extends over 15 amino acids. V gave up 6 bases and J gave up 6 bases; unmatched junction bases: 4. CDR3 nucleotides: TGTGCCAGCAGCAAGGGACTAGCGGGAGTCAATGAGCAGTTCTTC. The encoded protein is CASSKGLAGVNEQFF.

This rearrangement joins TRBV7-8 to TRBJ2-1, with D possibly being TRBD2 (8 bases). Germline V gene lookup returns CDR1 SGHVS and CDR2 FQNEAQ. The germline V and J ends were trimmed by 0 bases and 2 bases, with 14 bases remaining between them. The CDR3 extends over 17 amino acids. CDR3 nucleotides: TGTGCCAGCAGCTTAGCGAGGGGGCGGGAGGCCTACAATGAGCAGTTCTTC. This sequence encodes CASSLARGREAYNEQFF.

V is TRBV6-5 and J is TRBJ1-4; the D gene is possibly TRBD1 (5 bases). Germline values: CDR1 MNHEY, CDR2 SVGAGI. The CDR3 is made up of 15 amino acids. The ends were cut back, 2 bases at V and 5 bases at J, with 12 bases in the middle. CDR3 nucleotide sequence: TGTGCCAGCAGTTACGGGTGGGGGTCAAATGAAAAACTGTTTTTT. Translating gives CASSYGWGSNEKLFF.

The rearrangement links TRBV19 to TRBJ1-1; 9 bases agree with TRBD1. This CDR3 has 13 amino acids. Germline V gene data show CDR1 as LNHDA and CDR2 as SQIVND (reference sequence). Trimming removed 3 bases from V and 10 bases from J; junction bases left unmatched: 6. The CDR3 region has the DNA TGTGCCAGTAGTATTCGGACAGGGGAAGGAGCTTTCTTT. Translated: CASSIRTGEGAFF.

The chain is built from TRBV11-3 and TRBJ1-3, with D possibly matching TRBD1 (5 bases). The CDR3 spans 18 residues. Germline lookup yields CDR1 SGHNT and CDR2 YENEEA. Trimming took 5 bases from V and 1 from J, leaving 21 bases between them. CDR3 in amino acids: CASSLGDSSTISGNTIYF. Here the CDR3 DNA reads TGTGCCAGCAGCCTCGGAGACAGCTCGACGATTTCTGGAAACACCATATATTTT.

The CDR3 nucleotides read TGTGCCAGCAGCCGCTCCTGGACAGTACGCTATGGCTACACCTTC. Protein: CASSRSWTVRYGYTF. The genes are TRBV28 and TRBJ1-2, with D tentatively TRBD1 (6 bases). The CDR3 is 15 residues long. The germline V gene has CDR1 MDHEN and CDR2 SYDVKM. Trimming stripped 6 bases from V and 4 bases from J, with 18 bases between.

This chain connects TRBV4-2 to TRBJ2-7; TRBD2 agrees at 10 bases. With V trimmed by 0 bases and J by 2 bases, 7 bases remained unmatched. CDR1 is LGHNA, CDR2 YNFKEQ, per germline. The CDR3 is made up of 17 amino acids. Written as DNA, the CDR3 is TGTGCCAGCAGCCAAGATGCTGCTAGCGGGAGTACCTACGAGCAGTACTTC. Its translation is CASSQDAASGSTYEQYF.

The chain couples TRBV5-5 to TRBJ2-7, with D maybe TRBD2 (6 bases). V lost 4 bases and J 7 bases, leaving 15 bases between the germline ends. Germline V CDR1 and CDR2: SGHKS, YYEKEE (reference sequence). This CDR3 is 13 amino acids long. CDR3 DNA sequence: TGTGCCAGCAGCCGGGACTTCGCCTGGGAGCAGTACTTC. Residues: CASSRDFAWEQYF. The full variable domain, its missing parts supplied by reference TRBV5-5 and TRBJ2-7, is DAGVTQSPTHLIKTRGQQVTLRCSPISGHKSVSWYQQVLGQGPQFIFQYYEKEERGRGNFPDRFSARQFPNYSSELNVNALLLGDSALYLCASSRDFAWEQYFGPGTRLTVT.

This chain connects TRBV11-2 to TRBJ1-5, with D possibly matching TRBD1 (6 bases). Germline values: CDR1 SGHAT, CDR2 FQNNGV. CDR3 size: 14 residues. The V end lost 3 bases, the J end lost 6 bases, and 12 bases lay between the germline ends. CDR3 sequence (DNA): TGTGCCAGCAGCTTGGACAGAGCGGGTCAGCCCCAGCATTTT. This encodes CASSLDRAGQPQHF.